What follows are 7 T cell receptor beta chains derived from one specimen sequenced in a study of CD8+ T cells in alopecia areata. Isolated RNA was reverse transcribed into cDNA used as the sequencing template. Sequencing used immunoSEQ multiplex PCR; TCRdb keeps in-frame clones, though not all of them. This table holds roughly 200,000 clones, 40% to 65% found once. Treatment in this sample: oral pan-JAK inhibitor, 5-10 mg twice daily. The sample was CD8+ T cells sorted from blood, taken at week 24, from a patient treated with tofacitinib. These receptors were taken from a human donor with alopecia areata.

The chain links TRBV4-3 to TRBJ1-1; D gene ambiguous. V was cut by 4 bases and J by 4 bases, with 13 bases left in between. This CDR3 region has 14 residues. Germline loops: CDR1 LGHNA, CDR2 YSLEER. The CDR3 is CASSLQPRATEAFF. In DNA, the CDR3 is TGCGCCAGCAGCCTGCAACCAAGGGCCACTGAAGCTTTCTTT.

The rearrangement links TRBV11-2 to TRBJ2-6; tentatively, D is TRBD1 (5 bases). Germline lookup yields CDR1 SGHAT and CDR2 FQNNGV. Trimming took 4 bases from V and 2 from J, leaving 12 bases between them. The CDR3 has 16 residues. CDR3 protein: CASSSGSLTGANVLTF. CDR3 coding DNA: TGTGCCAGCAGCTCAGGGTCATTGACTGGGGCCAACGTCCTGACTTTC.

The J gene is TRBJ2-7, the V gene TRBV7-8; weak D call: TRBD1 (6 bases). CDR3 size: 15 residues. The V end lost 1 base, the J end lost 2 bases, and 12 bases lay between the germline ends. The V gene's germline CDR1 is SGHVS and CDR2 FQNEAQ. The CDR3: CASSLVQQGTYEQYF. DNA for the CDR3: TGTGCCAGCAGCTTAGTACAACAGGGAACCTACGAGCAGTACTTC.

The chain is built from TRBV2 and TRBJ2-7; 10 bases agree with TRBD1. The ends lost 6 bases at V and 4 bases at J; junction bases unmatched: 6. The CDR3 runs 14 residues. From germline, CDR1 is SNHLY and CDR2 FYNNEI. CDR3 amino acids: CASSGGTGAYEQYF. As DNA, the CDR3 is TGTGCCAGCAGCGGCGGGACAGGGGCTTACGAGCAGTACTTC.

This clone was seen a few times. V and J are TRBV29-1 and TRBJ1-1; 8 bases map to TRBD1. The V gene's germline CDR1 is SQVTM and CDR2 ANQGSEA. The CDR3 spans 12 residues. J lost 6 bases, V lost 7 bases, and 7 bases had no gene match. The CDR3 nucleotides read TGCAGCGCCGGGACAGGTGTTCCTGAAGCTTTCTTT. This sequence encodes CSAGTGVPEAFF.

V gene TRBV30 combines with J gene TRBJ2-2; possibly TRBD2 for D (6 bases). The V and J ends lost 5 bases and 4 bases respectively, with 8 bases between them. The CDR3 is 12 amino acids. Germline CDR1 and CDR2: GTSNPN and SVGIG (reference sequence). Written as DNA, the CDR3 is TGTGCCTGGGGTAGCGGCACCGGGGAGCTGTTTTTT. This sequence encodes CAWGSGTGELFF.

The V call is TRBV11-2, the J call TRBJ2-3; D gene uncertain. Trimming shortened V by 2 bases and J by 7 bases, and 13 bases separated the two germline ends. Per the germline V gene, CDR1 is SGHAT and CDR2 is FQNNGV. The CDR3 is 14 residues long. CDR3 loop: CASSLTFGFNTQYF. The CDR3 DNA reads TGTGCCAGCAGCTTAACCTTCGGATTTAATACGCAGTATTTT.